Following are 25 T cell receptor beta chains from one sample sequenced in a study of CD4+ T cells in melanoma. Method: immunoSEQ multiplex PCR; TCRdb's copy keeps in-frame clones and lacks some. The table records roughly 52,000 clones, approximately 74% of them present only once. Input material: tumor tissue. These receptors were obtained from a human donor with melanoma.

The chain carries TRBV11-2 and TRBJ2-1, with 13 bases that match TRBD2. The CDR3 totals 19 residues. With V trimmed by 5 bases and J by 2 bases, 12 bases remained unmatched. Germline values: CDR1 SGHAT, CDR2 FQNNGV. CDR3 loop: CASSPGLAGAFGTYNEQFF. DNA for the CDR3: TGTGCCAGCAGCCCCGGACTAGCGGGAGCTTTTGGGACCTACAATGAGCAGTTCTTC.

The CDR3 coding sequence is TGTGCCACGACCGCCCAGAGGCTAAGCTCTGGGGCCAACGTCCTGACTTTC. This codes for CATTAQRLSSGANVLTF. The rearrangement joins TRBV19 to TRBJ2-6; D not resolved. The CDR3 runs 17 residues. The V gene's germline CDR1 is LNHDA and CDR2 SQIVND (reference sequence). V was pared by 10 bases and J by 0 bases, with 19 bases between.

The chain joins TRBV11-3 to TRBJ2-3, with unresolved D. The CDR3 covers 13 residues. Trimming took off 3 bases at V and 0 bases at J, with 4 bases between the two ends. CDR1 is SGHNT, CDR2 YENEEA, per germline. This CDR3 reads CASSLTSTDTQYF. The DNA of the CDR3 is TGTGCCAGCAGCTTGACAAGCACAGATACGCAGTATTTT.

As DNA, the CDR3 is TGTGCCAGCAGCGTAAATGAGGGGGTTAATGAAAAACTGTTTTTT. Its translation is CASSVNEGVNEKLFF. V and J are TRBV9 and TRBJ1-4; D is possibly TRBD1 (6 bases). Germline V gene lookup returns CDR1 SGDLS and CDR2 YYNGEE. The ends were cut back, 1 base at V and 4 bases at J, with 11 bases in the middle. This CDR3 comprises 15 residues. The full variable domain, in which reference TRBV9 and TRBJ1-4 provide the parts outside the CDR3, is DSGVTQTPKHLITATGQRVTLRCSPRSGDLSVYWYQQSLDQGLQFLIQYYNGEERAKGNILERFSAQQFPDLHSELNLSSLELGDSALYFCASSVNEGVNEKLFFGSGTQLSVL.

The J gene is TRBJ1-1, the V gene TRBV7-9; 8 positions agree with TRBD1. The germline gives CDR1 SEHNR, CDR2 FQNEAQ (reference sequence). V gave up 5 bases and J gave up 1 base; unmatched junction bases: 6. The CDR3 loop spans 15 amino acids. The CDR3 reads CASSQAGTGNTEAFF. CDR3 DNA: TGTGCCAGCAGCCAAGCCGGGACAGGGAACACTGAAGCTTTCTTT.

The V call is TRBV5-6, the J call TRBJ2-3; 9 bases are a match to TRBD1. The CDR3 spans 14 residues. Trimming removed 2 bases from V and 5 bases from J; junction bases left unmatched: 3. The V gene's germline CDR1 is SGHDT and CDR2 YYEEEE. The CDR3 sequence: CASSFWTGVDTQYF. CDR3 nucleotide sequence: TGTGCCAGCAGCTTTTGGACAGGGGTAGATACGCAGTATTTT.

A remark on this clone: Other DNA variants within this sample encode the same CDR3. The rearrangement joins TRBV29-1 to TRBJ2-7, with D perhaps TRBD2 (5 bases). The CDR3 runs to 13 residues. The V end lost 1 base, the J end lost 1 base, and 8 bases lay between the germline ends. CDR1 and CDR2 (germline): SQVTM, ANQGSEA. This CDR3 reads CSVEAGSSYEQYF. CDR3 bases: TGCAGCGTTGAAGCGGGGTCTTCCTACGAGCAGTACTTC.

This clone was seen many times. The V call is TRBV5-4, the J call TRBJ2-5, with D perhaps TRBD1 or TRBD2 (5 bases each). Between the trimmed V and J ends, which lost 5 bases and 2 bases, there was a span of 25 bases. This CDR3 contains 18 residues. Germline CDR1 and CDR2: SGHNT and YYREEE (reference sequence). The CDR3 DNA is TGTGCCAGCAGTCCTATTCCGGGACGGAAATTTTTACAAGAGACCCAGTACTTC. This gives the protein CASSPIPGRKFLQETQYF.

J is TRBJ2-7 and V is TRBV11-2; the D is unclear. The V end lost 1 base, the J end lost 7 bases, and 8 bases lay between the germline ends. The CDR3 contains 12 residues. Germline CDR1 reads SGHAT; CDR2 reads FQNNGV. CDR3 coding DNA: TGTGCCAGCAGCTTAGGAAGAGGAGAGCAGTACTTC. Translating it yields CASSLGRGEQYF.

The chain links TRBV27 to TRBJ1-6, with TRBD1 identical over 11 bases. Unmatched junction bases numbered 6, after V lost 1 base and J lost 10 bases. The CDR3 totals 16 residues. Germline V gene lookup returns CDR1 MNHEY and CDR2 SMNVEV (reference sequence). The CDR3 reads CASSLFFGTGGSPLHF. CDR3 sequence (DNA): TGTGCCAGCAGTTTATTCTTTGGGACAGGGGGATCACCCCTCCACTTT.

The CDR3 bases are TGTGCCACCAAGTTGCCGGGGGGGCGGCAAGAGACCCAGTACTTC. Translated: CATKLPGGRQETQYF. The V and J genes are TRBV28 and TRBJ2-5, with 8 nucleotides matching TRBD2. Germline CDR1 reads MDHEN; CDR2 reads SYDVKM. Unmatched junction bases numbered 12, after V lost 10 bases and J lost 2 bases. The CDR3 contains 15 residues.

V gene TRBV2 combines with J gene TRBJ2-1; possible D gene TRBD2, 6 bases. Trimming took 2 bases from V and 6 from J, leaving 20 bases between them. Germline CDR1 is SNHLY and CDR2 is FYNNEI. The CDR3 totals 17 residues. The CDR3 loop reads CASSETVLRGDRNEQFF. For the CDR3, the DNA is TGTGCCAGCAGTGAAACCGTTCTGCGCGGGGACCGCAATGAGCAGTTCTTC.

The genes are TRBV19 and TRBJ1-1; TRBD1 is a possible D gene (6 bases). The V and J ends lost 4 bases and 3 bases respectively, with 12 bases between them. The CDR3 length is 14 residues. The germline V gene encodes CDR1 LNHDA and CDR2 SQIVND (reference sequence). In DNA form, the CDR3 reads TGTGCCAGTAGTAAATGGGGGGCGGACACTGAAGCTTTCTTT. It is translated as CASSKWGADTEAFF.

V gene TRBV28 combines with J gene TRBJ2-3; D uncertain. The germline V gene has CDR1 MDHEN and CDR2 SYDVKM. Trimming removed 3 bases at V and 0 bases at J, with 4 bases between. The CDR3 runs 13 residues. CDR3 in DNA: TGTGCCAGCAGTTTGTATAGCACAGATACGCAGTATTTT. Its translation: CASSLYSTDTQYF.

With regard to this clone: Other DNA sequences in the sample encode the same CDR3. This sequence joins TRBV7-9 and TRBJ1-6, with a weak D call TRBD1 (5 bases). The CDR3 length is 14 residues. The ends were cut back, 5 bases at V and 7 bases at J, with 12 bases in the middle. The germline V gene encodes CDR1 SEHNR and CDR2 FQNEAQ (reference sequence). CDR3 residues: CASSSTGRNSPLHF. CDR3 sequence (DNA): TGTGCCAGCAGCAGCACGGGGCGAAATTCACCCCTCCACTTT.

This clone has just one count. The V and J genes are TRBV30 and TRBJ1-5; 7 bases align to TRBD1. The ends lost 2 bases at V and 3 bases at J; junction bases unmatched: 4. CDR1 is GTSNPN, CDR2 SVGIG, per germline (reference sequence). The length of the CDR3 is 14 residues. The CDR3 here is CAWSPGQPNQPQHF. DNA for the CDR3: TGTGCCTGGAGTCCGGGACAGCCCAATCAGCCCCAGCATTTT.

The chain recombines TRBV19 with TRBJ1-5; 9 nucleotides line up with TRBD1. Germline CDR1 reads LNHDA; CDR2 reads SQIVND (reference sequence). CDR3 length equals 13 residues. The V gene end was trimmed by 8 bases and the J gene end by 5 bases; junction bases not matched to a gene: 4. The CDR3 region has the DNA TGTGCCAGTGGGACAGGGAGCTATCAGCCCCAGCATTTT. Translated, it gives CASGTGSYQPQHF.

This rearrangement joins TRBV2 to TRBJ1-5, with D possibly being TRBD1 (5 bases). The CDR3 covers 18 residues. The V gene's germline CDR1 is SNHLY and CDR2 FYNNEI. V lost 1 base, J lost 0 bases, and 16 bases lay in between. CDR3 sequence (DNA): TGTGCCAGCAGTGAAGGGGGTAGGGGCGGTTATAGCAATCAGCCCCAGCATTTT. Translation gives CASSEGGRGGYSNQPQHF.

J is TRBJ1-2 and V is TRBV5-4, with no clear D. CDR1 and CDR2 from the germline V gene are SGHNT and YYREEE (reference sequence). V was pared by 0 bases and J by 1 base, with 10 bases between. The CDR3 sequence is 15 residues long. This CDR3 is CASSLEPPINYGYTF. Here the CDR3 DNA reads TGTGCCAGCAGCTTGGAGCCACCGATTAACTATGGCTACACCTTC.

The V gene is TRBV29-1, the J gene TRBJ2-6; 8 nucleotides line up with TRBD1. This CDR3 has 14 amino acids. The trim removed 6 bases at V and 4 bases at J, leaving 5 bases unmatched. From germline, CDR1 is SQVTM and CDR2 ANQGSEA. The CDR3 protein is CSVQGAGGANVLTF. CDR3 sequence (DNA): TGCAGCGTCCAGGGGGCGGGGGGGGCCAACGTCCTGACTTTC.

This rearrangement joins TRBV6-6 to TRBJ2-2; maybe TRBD1 (6 bases). Deletions cut 2 bases from V and 6 bases from J, with 13 bases between. CDR3 length equals 15 residues. The germline CDR1 and CDR2 sequences are MNHNY and SVGAGI (reference sequence). CDR3 sequence: CASSYGAGAAGELFF. The CDR3 bases are TGTGCCAGCAGTTACGGAGCAGGGGCGGCCGGGGAGCTGTTTTTT.

The CDR3 reads CASSLHQGNSYEQYF. In nucleotides, the CDR3 is TGTGCCAGCAGCCTTCACCAGGGGAACTCCTACGAGCAGTACTTC. The chain joins TRBV9 to TRBJ2-7; weak D call: TRBD1 (6 bases). The CDR3 is 15 residues long. Trimming cost V 4 bases and J 0 bases, with 14 bases left between them. Germline CDR1 reads SGDLS; CDR2 reads YYNGEE.

This rearrangement joins TRBV5-8 to TRBJ1-4; D may be TRBD1 (6 bases). Germline V gene data show CDR1 as SGHTS and CDR2 as YDEGEE. The CDR3 has 15 amino acids. Trimming shortened V by 4 bases and J by 4 bases, and 14 bases separated the two germline ends. In DNA, the CDR3 is TGTGCCAGCAGCCGATGGACAGATGTTAATGAAAAACTGTTTTTT. Its translation: CASSRWTDVNEKLFF.

This chain uses TRBV5-1 with TRBJ2-7; D gene uncertain. With 3 bases removed from V and 0 bases from J, the gap between germline ends came to 19 bases. The CDR3 runs to 17 residues. CDR1 is SGHRS and CDR2 is YFSETQ in the germline V gene. The DNA for the CDR3 is TGCGCCAGCAGCTCGATACTGCAGGCTACTGGCTCCTACGAGCAGTACTTC. It specifies CASSSILQATGSYEQYF.

The gene calls are TRBV25-1 and TRBJ1-4; D gene unclear. The CDR3 extends over 16 amino acids. V was clipped by 0 bases and J by 8 bases, with 16 bases between them. CDR1 is MGHDK, CDR2 SYGVNS, per germline. The CDR3 DNA follows: TGTGCCAGCAGTGAATATGGGGAGCGGTGGTCGGAAAAACTGTTTTTT. It encodes CASSEYGERWSEKLFF.